The rows below give T cell receptor beta chains drawn from one sample of a study of blood T cell repertoires in COVID-19. Data came from immunoSEQ multiplex PCR; TCRdb stores just in-frame clones and leaves some out. The sample lists approximately 100,000 clones, roughly four fifths occurring once. Source material: peripheral blood. These receptor sequences come from a man between 60 and 70 years old with acute or convalescent COVID-19. CDR3s include the opening cysteine and the closing phenylalanine or tryptophan. The D gene is left open where the match is weak. Part of the rows lack a size; the others show once, few, many or a class for expanded clones.

j_call	v_call	d_call	clone_size	cdr3_aa	cdr3_nt
TRBJ1-5	TRBV30	TRBD1	-	CAWSVPGQGVNGSAQHF	TGTGCCTGGAGTGTCCCGGGACAGGGGGTTAACGGGTCAGCCCAGCATTTT
TRBJ1-1	TRBV12-3/TRBV12-4	-	-	CASFLTVNTEAFF	TGTGCCAGCTTTCTGACAGTGAACACTGAAGCTTTCTTT
TRBJ2-1	TRBV6-5	TRBD1	-	CASSYPGTGEQFF	TGTGCCAGCAGTTACCCCGGGACAGGTGAGCAGTTCTTC
TRBJ1-1	TRBV2	TRBD1	-	CASTKDQGTAHEAFF	TGTGCCAGCACCAAAGACCAGGGGACAGCTCATGAAGCTTTCTTT
TRBJ2-1	TRBV9	-	-	CASSVAGTYNEQFF	TGTGCCAGCAGCGTAGCAGGCACCTACAATGAGCAGTTCTTC
TRBJ2-1	TRBV28	-	-	CASTLGLYNEQFF	TGTGCCAGCACCCTGGGACTTTACAATGAGCAGTTCTTC
TRBJ1-1	TRBV30	-	-	CAWSLNGGWNTEAFF	TGTGCCTGGAGTTTGAACGGGGGTTGGAACACTGAAGCTTTCTTT
TRBJ2-1	TRBV3-1/TRBV3-2	-	-	CASSLPLDSRVNEQFF	TGTGCCAGCAGCCTCCCTCTGGACTCCCGAGTGAATGAGCAGTTCTTC
TRBJ2-3	TRBV27	-	-	CASSWGVSTDTQYF	TGTGCCAGCAGTTGGGGCGTTAGCACAGATACGCAGTATTTT
TRBJ2-3	TRBV6-5	TRBD1	many	CASSWDRASTDTQYF	TGTGCCAGCAGCTGGGACAGGGCCAGCACAGATACGCAGTATTTT
TRBJ1-4	TRBV4-1	-	-	CASSTAEKLFF	TGCGCCAGCAGTACAGCTGAAAAACTGTTTTTT
TRBJ1-1	TRBV27	TRBD1	-	CASREPGQLNTEAFF	TGTGCCAGCCGGGAGCCGGGACAGTTGAACACTGAAGCTTTCTTT
TRBJ1-4	TRBV4-3	-	-	CASSQEGDEKLFF	TGCGCCAGCAGCCAAGAGGGAGATGAAAAACTGTTTTTT
TRBJ2-7	TRBV5-1	TRBD1	-	CASSLGTGGYEQYF	TGCGCCAGCAGCTTGGGGACAGGGGGCTACGAGCAGTACTTC
TRBJ2-1	TRBV9	TRBD1	-	CASSPTGTGGNEQFF	TGTGCCAGCAGCCCTACCGGGACAGGGGGCAATGAGCAGTTCTTC
TRBJ2-1	TRBV6-2/TRBV6-3	-	once	CASSYVLNEQFF	TGTGCCAGCAGTTACGTACTAAACGAGCAGTTCTTC
TRBJ2-1	TRBV7-2	TRBD2	few	CASSTGLAGVAEQFF	TGTGCCAGCAGCACGGGACTAGCGGGAGTTGCTGAGCAGTTCTTC
TRBJ1-2	TRBV30	TRBD1	-	CAWSKATTGQNYGYTF	TGTGCCTGGAGTAAAGCAACGACGGGACAGAACTATGGCTACACCTTC
TRBJ1-5	TRBV27	TRBD1	-	CASSSFQGVGPQHF	TGTGCCAGCAGTTCATTTCAGGGGGTCGGGCCCCAGCATTTT
TRBJ2-3	TRBV9	TRBD2	-	CASSTLAGSADTQYF	TGTGCCAGCAGCACTCTAGCGGGATCAGCAGATACGCAGTATTTT
TRBJ2-5	TRBV4-1	-	-	CASSQENTWAVQETQYF	TGCGCCAGCAGCCAAGAAAACACCTGGGCCGTACAAGAGACCCAGTACTTC
TRBJ2-7	TRBV19	TRBD2	-	CASSIVRQGGDKQYF	TGTGCCAGTAGTATCGTTCGGCAGGGAGGGGATAAGCAGTACTTC
TRBJ1-2	TRBV19	TRBD1	-	CASTRSGTGYHGYTF	TGTGCCAGTACCAGATCCGGGACAGGGTACCATGGCTACACCTTC
TRBJ2-2	TRBV5-1	TRBD1	few	CASSSLGQVNTGELFF	TGCGCCAGCAGCTCATTAGGACAGGTCAACACCGGGGAGCTGTTTTTT
TRBJ2-7	TRBV19	-	-	CASGTFYEQYF	TGTGCCAGTGGGACTTTCTACGAGCAGTACTTC
TRBJ1-6	TRBV27	-	-	CASSLRDGSSPLHF	TGTGCCAGCAGTTTAAGGGACGGGAGTTCACCCCTCCACTTT
TRBJ1-1	TRBV10-3	-	-	CAISGRGGVATEAFF	TGTGCCATCAGTGGAAGGGGGGGAGTGGCCACTGAAGCTTTCTTT
TRBJ1-3	TRBV29-1	-	-	CSVVTRDTGNTIYF	TGCAGCGTAGTCACTCGGGATACTGGAAACACCATATATTTT
TRBJ1-1	TRBV7-9	-	-	CASSLAASMNTEAFF	TGTGCCAGCAGCTTAGCAGCCTCTATGAACACTGAAGCTTTCTTT
TRBJ2-3	TRBV10-3	TRBD2	few	CAISELTSGRDTQYF	TGTGCCATCAGTGAGTTAACTAGCGGGAGAGATACGCAGTATTTT
TRBJ2-7	TRBV5-8	TRBD1	-	CASSPPGGAGPYEQYF	TGTGCCAGCAGCCCGCCAGGGGGCGCAGGGCCCTACGAGCAGTACTTC
TRBJ1-2	TRBV5-1	TRBD1	-	CASSWSRDRGYGYTF	TGCGCCAGCAGCTGGTCCCGGGACAGGGGGTATGGCTACACCTTC
TRBJ1-6	TRBV5-5	TRBD1	-	CASDRDRGDSPLHF	TGTGCCAGCGACCGGGACAGGGGTGATTCACCCCTCCACTTT
TRBJ2-7	TRBV11-3	TRBD2	-	CASSLFAGADEQYF	TGTGCCAGCAGCTTGTTTGCGGGAGCGGACGAGCAGTACTTC
TRBJ1-3	TRBV7-8	TRBD1	-	CASSVRNRGTGNTIYF	TGTGCCAGCAGCGTAAGAAACAGGGGAACTGGAAACACCATATATTTT
TRBJ1-2	TRBV3-1/TRBV3-2	-	-	CASSLRDGNYGYTF	TGTGCCAGCAGCCTCCGGGATGGGAACTATGGCTACACCTTC
TRBJ1-5	TRBV5-6	-	-	CASSLRGNQPQHF	TGTGCCAGCAGCTTGCGAGGGAATCAGCCCCAGCATTTT
TRBJ1-4	TRBV18	-	-	CASSPNSQGEKLFF	TGTGCCAGCTCACCAAATTCCCAGGGTGAAAAACTGTTTTTT
TRBJ1-1	TRBV12-3/TRBV12-4	-	once	CASSLQVEAFF	TGTGCCAGCAGTTTACAGGTTGAAGCTTTCTTT
TRBJ2-1	TRBV10-3	-	-	CAISDRADSYNEQFF	TGTGCCATCAGTGATAGAGCGGACTCCTACAATGAGCAGTTCTTC
TRBJ2-1	TRBV19	-	-	CASSTGGGFYNEQFF	TGTGCCAGTAGTACAGGTGGGGGCTTCTACAATGAGCAGTTCTTC
TRBJ1-6	TRBV7-6	-	-	CASSFPNSPLHF	TGTGCCAGCAGCTTCCCGAATTCACCCCTCCACTTT
TRBJ1-5	TRBV28	-	-	CATGGGGNQPQHF	TGTGCCACGGGGGGGGGAGGCAATCAGCCCCAGCATTTT
TRBJ1-3	TRBV28	-	-	CASSFLLNRAGNTIYF	TGTGCCAGCAGTTTCTTACTCAACAGGGCCGGAAACACCATATATTTT
TRBJ2-3	TRBV12-5	-	-	CASGTSTDTQYF	TGTGCTAGCGGTACTAGCACAGATACGCAGTATTTT
TRBJ2-7	TRBV24-1	TRBD1	-	CATSAIRDREYEQYF	TGTGCCACCAGTGCCATACGGGACAGGGAATACGAGCAGTACTTC
TRBJ2-3	TRBV7-2	-	-	CASSLATYRIDTQYF	TGTGCCAGCAGCTTAGCCACTTACCGTATTGATACGCAGTATTTT
TRBJ1-1	TRBV6-5	-	-	CASSYSTGNTEAFF	TGTGCCAGCAGTTACTCGACAGGGAACACTGAAGCTTTCTTT
TRBJ2-5	TRBV7-2	TRBD2	-	CASSLEAWASGDQETQYF	TGTGCCAGCAGCTTAGAGGCTTGGGCTAGCGGGGATCAAGAGACCCAGTACTTC